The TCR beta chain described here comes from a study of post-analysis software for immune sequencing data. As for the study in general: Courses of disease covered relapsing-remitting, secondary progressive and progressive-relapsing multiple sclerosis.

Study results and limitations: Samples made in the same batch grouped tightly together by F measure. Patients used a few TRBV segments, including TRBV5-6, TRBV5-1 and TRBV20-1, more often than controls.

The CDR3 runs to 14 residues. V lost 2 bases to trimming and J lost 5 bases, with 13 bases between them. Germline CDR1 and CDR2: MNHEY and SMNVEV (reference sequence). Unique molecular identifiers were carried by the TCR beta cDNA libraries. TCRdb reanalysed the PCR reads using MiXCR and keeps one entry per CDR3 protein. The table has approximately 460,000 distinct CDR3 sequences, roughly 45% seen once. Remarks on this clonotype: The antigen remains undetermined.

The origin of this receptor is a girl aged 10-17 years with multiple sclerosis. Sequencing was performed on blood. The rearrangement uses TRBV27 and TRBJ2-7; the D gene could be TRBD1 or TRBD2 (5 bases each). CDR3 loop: CASSLRLMGDEQYF. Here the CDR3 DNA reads TGTGCCAGCAGTTTACGACTGATGGGGGACGAGCAGTACTTC.